The 20 T cell receptor beta chains below all came from one sample that was sequenced in a study of CD8+ T cells in alopecia areata. Treatment described: oral pan-JAK inhibitor, 5-10 mg twice daily. Extracted RNA was reverse transcribed into cDNA, the sequencing template. The protocol was immunoSEQ multiplex PCR, while the TCRdb copy is restricted to in-frame clones and leaves out a portion. There are around 150,000 clones in the sample; 75% to 85% occur only once, and roughly 25% lies in the top ten. This specimen was CD8+ T cells sorted from blood, taken at week 4, from a patient treated with tofacitinib. The origin of the receptors is a human donor with alopecia areata.

This chain joins TRBV4-3 and TRBJ2-7, with 7 bases lining up with TRBD1. This CDR3 spans 15 amino acids. Germline CDR1 LGHNA, CDR2 YSLEER. The V and J ends lost 1 base and 2 bases, in that order; junction bases with no gene match: 5. The CDR3 protein is CASSQGQGLTYEQYF. CDR3 coding DNA: TGCGCCAGCAGCCAAGGACAGGGCCTAACCTACGAGCAGTACTTC.

A word on this clone: Other DNA sequences in this specimen translate into the identical CDR3. The chain couples TRBV7-9 to TRBJ2-1; D not certain. Trimming pared 2 bases from V and 8 bases from J, leaving 10 bases between. The length of the CDR3 is 13 residues. Germline V gene data show CDR1 as SEHNR and CDR2 as FQNEAQ (reference sequence). DNA for the CDR3: TGTGCCAGCAGCTTACCTTCCGGTTATGAGCAGTTCTTC. This codes for CASSLPSGYEQFF.

The J gene is TRBJ1-2, the V gene TRBV29-1, with 8 bases that match TRBD1. Germline loops: CDR1 SQVTM, CDR2 ANQGSEA. The CDR3 covers 13 residues. V shed 2 bases and J 4 bases; nucleotides not matched to a gene: 3. CDR3 bases: TGCAGCGTTGAACGGACAGGGCCCTATGGCTACACCTTC. It specifies CSVERTGPYGYTF.

This chain links TRBV2 with TRBJ2-7; TRBD1 agrees at 7 bases. Trimming at V came to 4 bases and at J to 7 bases, leaving 13 bases not matched to a gene. The CDR3 is 15 residues long. Per germline, CDR1 SNHLY and CDR2 FYNNEI. The CDR3 protein is CASSGGQVAPGEQYF. The CDR3 nucleotides are TGTGCCAGCAGTGGAGGACAGGTTGCGCCAGGGGAGCAGTACTTC.

The chain employs TRBV2 and TRBJ1-4; D is ambiguous. The CDR3 loop spans 14 amino acids. Germline V gene data show CDR1 as SNHLY and CDR2 as FYNNEI. The ends were cut back, 3 bases at V and 0 bases at J, with 5 bases in the middle. For the CDR3, the DNA is TGTGCCAGCAGTGACGCATCAACTAATGAAAAACTGTTTTTT. As protein: CASSDASTNEKLFF.

The rearrangement joins TRBV19 to TRBJ2-1; unclear D gene. This CDR3 is built from 15 residues. V lost 0 bases, J lost 0 bases, and 6 bases lay in between. Germline V CDR1 and CDR2: LNHDA, SQIVND (reference sequence). CDR3 sequence: CASSIERSSYNEQFF. CDR3 bases: TGTGCCAGTAGTATAGAGCGGAGCTCCTACAATGAGCAGTTCTTC. Combining the CDR3 with reference TRBV19 and TRBJ2-1 gives the whole variable domain DGGITQSPKYLFRKEGQNVTLSCEQNLNHDAMYWYRQDPGQGLRLIYYSQIVNDFQKGDIAEGYSVSREKKESFPLTVTSAQKNPTAFYLCASSIERSSYNEQFFGPGTRLTVL.

The V gene is TRBV7-9, the J gene TRBJ2-7; TRBD1 or TRBD2 may be the D gene (5 bases each). This CDR3 contains 14 residues. V lost 4 bases and J 3 bases, leaving 13 bases between the germline ends. Germline CDR1 is SEHNR and CDR2 is FQNEAQ (reference sequence). The CDR3 nucleotides are TGTGCCAGCAGCTCCCGGGACCGCCGCTACGAGCAGTACTTC. This gives the protein CASSSRDRRYEQYF.

The genes are TRBV18 and TRBJ2-5, with TRBD1 as a possible D gene (6 bases). The CDR3 runs to 15 residues. The germline V gene encodes CDR1 KGHSH and CDR2 LQKENI. V dropped 0 bases and J dropped 3 bases, with 11 bases sitting between them. CDR3 DNA sequence: TGTGCCAGCTCACCACCGGGGGCGAGGGAAGAGACCCAGTACTTC. Protein: CASSPPGAREETQYF.

The V and J genes are TRBV7-9 and TRBJ1-1; maybe TRBD1 (5 bases). The germline CDR1 and CDR2 sequences are SEHNR and FQNEAQ (reference sequence). V was shortened by 0 bases and J by 6 bases, with 8 bases between the two germline ends. This CDR3 has 13 amino acids. The CDR3 region has the DNA TGTGCCAGCAGCTTAGCGGGGGAACCTGAAGCTTTCTTT. This gives the protein CASSLAGEPEAFF.

The chain carries TRBV7-9 and TRBJ1-4; a weak D match, TRBD1 (5 bases). Between the trimmed V and J ends, which lost 5 bases and 6 bases, there was a span of 13 bases. This CDR3 is 14 amino acids long. Germline V gene sequence: CDR1 SEHNR, CDR2 FQNEAQ (reference sequence). CDR3 bases: TGTGCCAGCAGCCTCCCCGGGGGTCATGAAAAACTGTTTTTT. It specifies CASSLPGGHEKLFF.

The CDR3 here is CASSLVGSTYYEQYF. In DNA form, the CDR3 reads TGTGCCAGCAGCTTAGTCGGCTCAACCTACTACGAGCAGTACTTC. The chain carries TRBV7-2 and TRBJ2-7; D unclear. From germline, CDR1 is SGHTA and CDR2 FQGNSA. The CDR3 consists of 15 residues. Trimming left V 1 base short and J 3 bases short, with 13 bases between.

The rearrangement uses TRBV6-5 and TRBJ2-1; D is possibly TRBD1 (5 bases). The germline gives CDR1 MNHEY, CDR2 SVGAGI. V lost 2 bases, J lost 8 bases, and 10 bases lay in between. CDR3 length: 13 amino acids. The CDR3 sequence is CASSYGRVDEQFF. CDR3 DNA: TGTGCCAGCAGTTACGGCAGGGTGGATGAGCAGTTCTTC.

This rearrangement joins TRBV7-2 to TRBJ2-7; 8 nucleotides line up with TRBD1. The ends lost 5 bases at V and 2 bases at J; junction bases unmatched: 2. This CDR3 comprises 13 residues. Germline CDR1 reads SGHTA; CDR2 reads FQGNSA. The DNA of the CDR3 is TGTGCCAGCAGCGAGACAGGGGCCTACGAGCAGTACTTC. Translation gives CASSETGAYEQYF.

The V gene is TRBV7-9, the J gene TRBJ2-7; D unresolved. The germline gives CDR1 SEHNR, CDR2 FQNEAQ (reference sequence). CDR3 length: 13 residues. Trimming stripped 5 bases from V and 1 base from J, with 9 bases between. The CDR3 DNA reads TGTGCCAGCAGCGACGACATATCCTACGAGCAGTACTTC. Residues: CASSDDISYEQYF.

The V gene is TRBV4-3, the J gene TRBJ2-7; 14 positions agree with TRBD2. After removal of 3 bases from V and 0 bases from J, the junction contained 4 bases not matched to a gene. Germline V CDR1 and CDR2: LGHNA, YSLEER. The CDR3 consists of 17 residues. The CDR3 sequence: CASSQGLAGASSYEQYF. The CDR3 DNA follows: TGCGCCAGCAGCCAGGGACTAGCGGGGGCCAGCTCCTACGAGCAGTACTTC.

V usage is TRBV30 and J usage is TRBJ2-7; no clear D. The germline gives CDR1 GTSNPN, CDR2 SVGIG (reference sequence). The CDR3 spans 14 residues. Trimming left V 2 bases short and J 0 bases short, with 11 bases between. In DNA, the CDR3 is TGTGCCTGGAGTCCCCTCAGTTACTCCTACGAGCAGTACTTC. Translation gives CAWSPLSYSYEQYF.

The chain is built from TRBV7-2 and TRBJ2-7; D remains unclear. V was pared by 5 bases and J by 3 bases, with 11 bases between. This CDR3 is built from 13 residues. Germline CDR1 and CDR2: SGHTA and FQGNSA. The CDR3 nucleotides are TGTGCCAGCAGCCCATGGCCGGGCTACGAGCAGTACTTC. Translated, it gives CASSPWPGYEQYF.

The rearrangement joins TRBV6-6 to TRBJ1-2, with D perhaps matching TRBD1 (6 bases). Germline-derived CDR1 and CDR2 are MNHNY and SVGAGI (reference sequence). The CDR3 is made up of 16 amino acids. V lost 5 bases, J lost 6 bases, and 22 bases lay in between. The CDR3 spells CASSPSGGLKLNGYTF. DNA for the CDR3: TGTGCCAGCAGTCCCTCGGGGGGCTTAAAACTCAATGGCTACACCTTC.

CDR3 coding DNA: TGTGCCACCAGCAGAGATAGACAGCACACTGAAGCTTTCTTT. This sequence encodes CATSRDRQHTEAFF. The chain carries TRBV15 and TRBJ1-1; tentative D call: TRBD1 (5 bases). The CDR3 consists of 14 residues. Germline V CDR1 and CDR2: LNHNV, YYDKDF (reference sequence). V lost 0 bases to trimming and J lost 3 bases, with 8 bases between them.

The chain links TRBV27 to TRBJ1-5, with no clear D. The germline V and J ends were trimmed by 8 bases and 11 bases, with 16 bases remaining between them. CDR1 MNHEY and CDR2 SMNVEV come from the germline V gene (reference sequence). This CDR3 has 12 residues. The CDR3 sequence is CASGNPGWTQHF. In DNA, the CDR3 is TGTGCCAGCGGCAATCCCGGTTGGACCCAGCATTTT.